The clone carrying this TCR beta chain showed up just a few times. This sample is part of a study of Graves' ophthalmopathy and Graves' hyperthyroidism. Germline values: CDR1 DFQATT, CDR2 SNEGSKA (reference sequence). The CDR3 has 14 residues. With 3 bases removed from V and 5 bases from J, the gap between germline ends came to 16 bases. The TCR beta CDR3 regions underwent amplification from RNA transcripts. In the first round, RT-PCR was carried out with HTBI primers, and a multiplex PCR formed the second round. TCRdb ran MiXCR on the multiplex PCR reads and lists one entry per CDR3 protein. Counted here are over a million distinct CDR3 sequences, about 36% occurring once; the ten biggest clones make up 11%.

The specimen was peripheral blood or thyroid tissue (not recorded which). This chain links TRBV20-1 with TRBJ1-1; possibly TRBD1 for D (6 bases). This TCR came from an adult man with Graves' hyperthyroidism. CDR3 sequence (DNA): TGCAGTGCTAGGAGTGGGGGGGCGGTAACTGAAGCTTTCTTT. Protein sequence: CSARSGGAVTEAFF.